This T cell receptor (beta chain) was captured in a study of early T cells in non-severe SARS-CoV-2 infection. Across the whole study: The authors sequenced bulk RNA from unsorted whole blood, leaving chains unpaired. General study points: Comparison of clonotypes with VDJdb favored anti-spike CD8 responses while missing private and CD4 specificities.

This clonotype was seen at least ten times. Its antigen is as yet unknown. CDR1 and CDR2 from the germline V gene are DFQATT and SNEGSKA (reference sequence). Trimming took off 1 base at V and 3 bases at J, with 9 bases between the two ends. The CDR3 spans 13 residues. Unique molecular identifiers were added to individual cDNA molecules. TCRdb ran MiXCR on the 5' RACE reads and lists one entry per CDR3 protein. The table shows about 70,000 distinct CDR3 sequences, with roughly an eighth occurring only once. The receptor was isolated from an adult who was a healthcare worker with PCR-confirmed SARS-CoV-2 infection or an uninfected control (not recorded which). Sequencing was carried out using whole blood. The V call is TRBV20-1, the J call TRBJ1-1; D unresolved. The CDR3 DNA reads as TGCAGTGCTAGAGGTCTGGGTTACACTGAAGCTTTCTTT. Translation: CSARGLGYTEAFF.